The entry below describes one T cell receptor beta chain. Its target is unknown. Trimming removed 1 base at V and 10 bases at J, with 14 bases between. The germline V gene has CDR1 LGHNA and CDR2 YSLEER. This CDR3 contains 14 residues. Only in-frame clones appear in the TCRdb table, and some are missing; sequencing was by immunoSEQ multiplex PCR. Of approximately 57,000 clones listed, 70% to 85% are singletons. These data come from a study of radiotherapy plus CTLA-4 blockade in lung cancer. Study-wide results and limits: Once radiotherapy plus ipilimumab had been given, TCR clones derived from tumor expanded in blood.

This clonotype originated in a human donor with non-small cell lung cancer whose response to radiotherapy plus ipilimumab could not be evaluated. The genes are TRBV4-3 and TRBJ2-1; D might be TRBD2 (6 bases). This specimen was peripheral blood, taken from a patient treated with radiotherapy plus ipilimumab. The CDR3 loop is CASSQGLGEVEQFF. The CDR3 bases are TGCGCCAGCAGCCAAGGGTTGGGGGAGGTCGAGCAGTTCTTC.